A selection of T cell receptor beta chains follows, all from one sample in a study of vaccination and CD4 T cells after COVID-19. No antigen has been identified for these receptors. MiXCR was run by TCRdb on the PCR reads, yielding one entry per CDR3 protein. Of fewer than 9,500 distinct CDR3 sequences in the sample, about three fifths were seen once. Source material: CD4+ T cells from blood, cultured in vitro. The receptor set was obtained from a human donor who had recovered from COVID-19. CDR3s include the opening cysteine and the closing phenylalanine or tryptophan. The order of the fields is D gene, clone size, J gene, V gene, CDR3 DNA, CDR3 protein. The D gene is left open where the match is weak. Where a row states a size, it is once, few, many or the class of an expanded clone; other rows omit it.

.	.	TRBJ1-1	TRBV6-2/TRBV6-3	TGTGCCAGCATAGGTAAACGGATGAACACTGAAGCTTTCTTT	CASIGKRMNTEAFF
.	.	TRBJ2-7	TRBV19	TGTGCCAGTAGTCCTCGGACAGAGGTCGGGGAGCAGTACTTC	CASSPRTEVGEQYF
.	.	TRBJ2-3	TRBV7-9	TGTGCCAGCAGCCCTAGCACAGATACGCAGTATTTT	CASSPSTDTQYF
.	.	TRBJ1-2	TRBV19	TGTGCCAGCGCGAGCCGGGAGGGAGGCTATGGCTACACCTTC	CASASREGGYGYTF
.	.	TRBJ1-1	TRBV20-1	TGCAGTGCACCGAGGAGGCCGCCTCAACATTTTGAAGCTTTCTTT	CSAPRRPPQHFEAFF
TRBD2	few	TRBJ2-3	TRBV7-2	TGTGCCAGCAGCTATACCGGGACTAGCGGCACAGATACGCAGTATTTT	CASSYTGTSGTDTQYF
TRBD1	.	TRBJ2-2	TRBV4-1	TGCGCCAGCAGCCGACAGGGGGTCGAGGGGGAGCTGTTTTTT	CASSRQGVEGELFF
.	.	TRBJ1-1	TRBV28	TGTGCCAGCAGAAAGGCGGGGGGTGCTACGATGAACACTGAAGCTTTCTTT	CASRKAGGATMNTEAFF
.	.	TRBJ1-1	TRBV5-1	TGCGCCAGCAGCTTGGACGGGGCTAACACTGAAGCTTTCTTT	CASSLDGANTEAFF
TRBD1	.	TRBJ1-2	TRBV19	TGTGCCAGTATTAGTATGGGGATGACAGGGAGAATCGGTAACTATGGCTACACCTTC	CASISMGMTGRIGNYGYTF
.	.	TRBJ2-3	TRBV10-3	TGTGCCGCCCGTGGGCTGACAGATACGCAGTATTTT	CAARGLTDTQYF
TRBD1	.	TRBJ1-1	TRBV11-2	TGTGCCAGCAGTCACGGTCCAGGGGGCCTGAACACTGAAGCTTTCTTT	CASSHGPGGLNTEAFF
TRBD1	once	TRBJ2-7	TRBV10-3	TGTGCCTCCTGGACAGGGGACTACGAGCAGTACTTC	CASWTGDYEQYF
.	.	TRBJ2-5	TRBV20-1	TGCAGTGCTAGAGTGGGAGAGGCTAAAGAGACCCAGTACTTC	CSARVGEAKETQYF
.	few	TRBJ1-2	TRBV14	TGTGCCAGCAGCCAAGTTGGGACCCCAATCTCTGGCTACACCTTC	CASSQVGTPISGYTF